The subject of this entry is one T cell receptor beta chain. The record originates from a study of technical replicates of blood from a few donors. The data were produced by immunoSEQ multiplex PCR, yet TCRdb's version contains in-frame clones alone and is incomplete. This sample has some 70,000 clones; 95% to 97% occur once, and the top ten carry more than 0.25%. Looked up from germline, CDR1 is GTSNPN and CDR2 is SVGIG (reference sequence). V lost 4 bases and J lost 7; bases outside the gene matches: 13. The CDR3 consists of 14 residues. The rearrangement uses TRBV30 and TRBJ2-7; 7 bases fit TRBD2. The TCR originated in a human donor in good health. The sample comprised T cells isolated from PBMCs. CDR3 coding DNA: TGTGCCTGGATAAGGGCTAGCGGCCCAATGGAGCAGTACTTC. This sequence encodes CAWIRASGPMEQYF.